These 28 T cell receptor beta chains originate from one sample sequenced in a study of CD8 T cells in ankylosing spondylitis. TCRdb itself ran the 5' RACE reads through MiXCR, one entry per CDR3 protein. Of a few hundred thousand distinct CDR3 sequences listed, 9.5% to 12% are singletons. What was sequenced was blood, either unsorted or a sorted T cell fraction (not recorded which). The receptors were sampled from a male donor with ankylosing spondylitis or in good health (not recorded which).

The sample holds many counts of this clonotype. The rearrangement joins TRBV29-1 to TRBJ1-1, with a possible D match to TRBD1 (5 bases). CDR1 and CDR2 (germline): SQVTM, ANQGSEA. Trimming cost V 6 bases and J 3 bases, with 11 bases left between them. This CDR3 comprises 12 residues. CDR3 nucleotides: TGCAGCGTAGCCGACAGTGACACTGAAGCTTTCTTT. Protein product: CSVADSDTEAFF.

Of note for this clonotype: Just one base apart from a much larger clone, this may be a read error. The chain recombines TRBV20-1 with TRBJ2-5; no firm D call. In germline, CDR1 is DFQATT, CDR2 SNEGSKA (reference sequence). CDR3 length: 13 amino acids. Written as DNA, the CDR3 is TGCAGTGCTAGTTCCCAGACGAAAGAGGCCCAGTACTTC. Translation gives CSASSQTKEAQYF.

This clonotype was counted many times. As DNA, the CDR3 is TGCAGTGCTAGTGACAGGGGGTCAGGGGAGACCCAGTACTTC. Amino acids: CSASDRGSGETQYF. This chain connects TRBV20-1 to TRBJ2-5; the match to TRBD1 covers 9 bases. V was clipped by 3 bases and J by 5 bases; unmatched bases: 7. The CDR3 runs 14 residues. The V gene's germline CDR1 is DFQATT and CDR2 SNEGSKA (reference sequence).

This clonotype occurred many times. The chain has TRBV15 and TRBJ1-1; 7 positions match TRBD1. There are 16 residues in the CDR3. CDR1 and CDR2 (germline): LNHNV, YYDKDF (reference sequence). With 3 bases clipped from V and 4 bases from J, the junction kept 11 bases outside the gene matches. This chain's CDR3 is CATSSATGTVITEAFF. For the CDR3, the DNA is TGTGCCACCAGCAGTGCCACCGGGACAGTAATCACTGAAGCTTTCTTT.

This clonotype appeared many times. This rearrangement joins TRBV7-9 to TRBJ2-7; TRBD1 agrees at 8 bases. Germline CDR1 SEHNR, CDR2 FQNEAQ (reference sequence). CDR3 length equals 12 residues. Trimming cost V 4 bases and J 5 bases; bases outside gene matches: 1. The CDR3 DNA is TGTGCCAGCAGCTCGACAGGGGACGAGCAGTACTTC. Translated: CASSSTGDEQYF.

This clonotype was counted ten times or more. The rearrangement links TRBV12-3 or TRBV12-4 to TRBJ2-2, with a weak D call TRBD1 (6 bases). The V gene lost 6 bases and the J gene lost 0 bases, with 17 bases spanning the gap. The CDR3 is 17 amino acids. CDR3 sequence (DNA): TGTGCCAGCAGGGTGACAGGCGGCAACTCGAACACCGGGGAGCTGTTTTTT. Its protein product is CASRVTGGNSNTGELFF.

This clonotype was counted at least ten times. The chain couples TRBV9 to TRBJ1-1, with a tentative D call TRBD1 (6 bases). With 3 bases removed from V and 0 bases from J, the gap between germline ends came to 12 bases. The CDR3 sequence is 15 residues long. Per germline, CDR1 SGDLS and CDR2 YYNGEE. CDR3 sequence: CASSEGGGLNTEAFF. The CDR3 DNA follows: TGTGCCAGCAGCGAAGGGGGTGGGTTGAACACTGAAGCTTTCTTT.

Comments on this clonotype: Relative to the germline gene, one junction end is altered; a read error may explain this. The rearrangement links TRBV27 to TRBJ2-7, with D tentatively TRBD1 (6 bases). Germline CDR1 reads MNHEY; CDR2 reads SMNVEV (reference sequence). The CDR3 is made up of 13 amino acids. The CDR3 sequence: CANSLGRQGEQYF. DNA of the CDR3: TGTGCCAACAGTTTAGGGCGGCAGGGGGAGCAGTACTTC.

This clonotype was seen ten or more times. This sequence joins TRBV24-1 and TRBJ2-3, with 12 bases fitting TRBD2. This CDR3 region has 17 residues. V shed 3 bases, J shed 2 bases, and the junction held 5 bases outside the gene matches. CDR1 is KGHDR and CDR2 is SFDVKD in the germline V gene. The CDR3 protein is CATSDPGLAGSTDTQYF. The CDR3 coding sequence is TGTGCCACCAGTGATCCCGGACTAGCGGGGTCCACAGATACGCAGTATTTT.

There are many counts of this clonotype. An end of the junction differs from the germline gene, which may be a read error. The V gene is TRBV12-3 or TRBV12-4, the J gene TRBJ1-6, with D hard to call. This CDR3 comprises 13 residues. CDR3 protein: CASSLAAESPLHF. CDR3 bases: TGTGCCAGCAGTCTAGCGGCGGAATCACCCCTCCACTTT.

V is TRBV4-2 and J is TRBJ1-4; the match to TRBD1 covers 7 bases. Unmatched junction bases numbered 19, after V lost 0 bases and J lost 12 bases. The CDR3 extends over 18 amino acids. Germline CDR1 is LGHNA and CDR2 is YNFKEQ. CDR3 amino acids: CASSQDSRTAGGRIELFF. CDR3 bases: TGTGCCAGCAGCCAAGACTCGCGAACCGCAGGGGGTCGCATTGAACTGTTTTTT.

CDR3 DNA: TGTGCCAGCAGCGTCCGGGGCCAAGAGACCCAGTACTTC. The encoded protein is CASSVRGQETQYF. V gene TRBV13 combines with J gene TRBJ2-5; perhaps TRBD2 as D (5 bases). The CDR3 is made up of 13 amino acids. Germline loops: CDR1 PRHDT, CDR2 FYEKMQ (reference sequence). V gave up 5 bases and J gave up 1 base, with 8 bases separating them.

This clonotype was recorded many times. The chain uses TRBV20-1 and TRBJ1-1; TRBD1 might be the D (5 bases). Trimming removed 6 bases from V and 1 base from J, with 24 bases in between. Germline V gene data show CDR1 as DFQATT and CDR2 as SNEGSKA (reference sequence). The CDR3 has 17 amino acids. CDR3 residues: CSARIRGRGYSNTEAFF. The CDR3 bases are TGCAGTGCCAGGATACGGGGGAGGGGTTATTCGAACACTGAAGCTTTCTTT.

This clonotype appeared many times. The chain couples TRBV20-1 to TRBJ2-7, with 11 bases that match TRBD2. The germline V gene has CDR1 DFQATT and CDR2 SNEGSKA (reference sequence). V shed 6 bases, J shed 3 bases, and the junction held 10 bases outside the gene matches. The CDR3 sequence is 15 residues long. The CDR3 coding sequence is TGCAGTGCAAAGATCCCGGGACTAGCGGACTACGAGCAGTACTTC. It is translated as CSAKIPGLADYEQYF.

Turning to this clonotype: A single base separates this from a much larger clone, so it may be a read error. The rearrangement links TRBV12-3 or TRBV12-4 to TRBJ1-2; the D is unclear. The CDR3 has 13 amino acids. V lost 3 bases and J lost 6, with 11 bases in between. The CDR3 here is CASSFFGLDGYTF. The CDR3 DNA follows: TGTGCCAGCAGTTTCTTTGGCCTTGATGGCTACACCTTC.

This clonotype was observed a few times. The chain recombines TRBV20-1 with TRBJ2-1; 9 bases agree with TRBD1. This CDR3 spans 14 amino acids. V dropped 6 bases and J dropped 5; count of bases not matched to a gene: 8. Per germline, CDR1 DFQATT and CDR2 SNEGSKA (reference sequence). The CDR3 coding sequence is TGCAGTGCCCGGGGAGACAGGGGGGACAATGAGCAGTTCTTC. Translation gives CSARGDRGDNEQFF.

This clonotype was observed at least ten times. The chain couples TRBV5-1 to TRBJ1-1; 7 positions agree with TRBD1. With V trimmed by 7 bases and J by 2 bases, 5 bases remained unmatched. This CDR3 comprises 13 residues. In germline, CDR1 is SGHRS, CDR2 YFSETQ. The CDR3 region has the DNA TGCGCCAGCGCGAAGGGGGCCAACACTGAAGCTTTCTTT. As protein: CASAKGANTEAFF.

The gene calls are TRBV29-1 and TRBJ2-3; D is unresolved. Germline values: CDR1 SQVTM, CDR2 ANQGSEA. The CDR3 is made up of 10 amino acids. The CDR3 region is CSIGVDTQYF. CDR3 nucleotides: TGCAGTATAGGAGTAGATACGCAGTATTTT.

The V and J genes are TRBV27 and TRBJ1-4; D ambiguous. Germline-derived CDR1 and CDR2 are MNHEY and SMNVEV (reference sequence). The CDR3 length is 13 residues. V was clipped by 8 bases and J by 8 bases, with 15 bases between them. CDR3 in amino acids: CASGLVPGEKLFF. The CDR3 DNA reads TGTGCCAGCGGATTGGTGCCCGGCGAAAAACTGTTTTTT. Together with reference TRBV27 and TRBJ1-4, the CDR3 gives the full variable domain: EAQVTQNPRYLITVTGKKLTVTCSQNMNHEYMSWYRQDPGLGLRQIYYSMNVEVTDKGDVPEGYKVSRKEKRNFPLILESPSPNQTSLYFCASGLVPGEKLFFGSGTQLSVL.

This clonotype was counted at least ten times. CDR3 in amino acids: CASSQDIAGFSYEQYF. The CDR3 region has the DNA TGTGCCAGCAGCCAAGATATTGCCGGGTTCTCCTACGAGCAGTACTTC. The rearrangement links TRBV3-1 to TRBJ2-7; no clear D gene. In germline, CDR1 is LGHDT, CDR2 YNNKEL (reference sequence). This CDR3 contains 16 residues. Deletions cut 0 bases from V and 0 bases from J, with 12 bases between.

This clonotype was observed many times. The chain has TRBV5-1 and TRBJ2-1, with D unclear. The germline V gene encodes CDR1 SGHRS and CDR2 YFSETQ. Trimming removed 4 bases at V and 0 bases at J, with 14 bases between. The CDR3 covers 16 residues. CDR3 DNA sequence: TGCGCCAGCAGCCCGCCCGAACATCGCTCCTACAATGAGCAGTTCTTC. Translation gives CASSPPEHRSYNEQFF.

This clonotype was picked up one time. This sequence joins TRBV10-3 and TRBJ2-3, with D perhaps matching TRBD2 (6 bases). Germline V CDR1 and CDR2: ENHRY, SYGVKD. V lost 0 bases and J lost 0, with 16 bases in between. The CDR3 has 18 residues. In nucleotides, the CDR3 is TGTGCCATCAGTGAGTCCTCATCCACCGGGACTAGCACAGATACGCAGTATTTT. Amino acids: CAISESSSTGTSTDTQYF.

The sample holds many counts of this clonotype. This rearrangement joins TRBV5-1 to TRBJ1-4; D not resolved. Per germline, CDR1 SGHRS and CDR2 YFSETQ. V lost 0 bases to trimming and J lost 4 bases, with 16 bases between them. The CDR3 has 17 amino acids. The CDR3 protein is CASSLDGYSFNNEKLFF. The CDR3 DNA reads as TGCGCCAGCAGCTTGGATGGATACAGCTTCAATAATGAAAAACTGTTTTTT.

This clonotype was counted ten times or more. The chain couples TRBV27 to TRBJ2-3; 10 bases map to TRBD1. V was pared by 9 bases and J by 3 bases, with 9 bases of the junction left unmatched. The germline CDR1 and CDR2 sequences are MNHEY and SMNVEV (reference sequence). The CDR3 extends over 15 amino acids. The CDR3 DNA reads TGTGCCAGTGGCCGAAGACAGGGGGCAACAGATACGCAGTATTTT. It yields the protein CASGRRQGATDTQYF.

The genes are TRBV6-2 or TRBV6-3 and TRBJ2-7; tentatively, D is TRBD2 (5 bases). Trimming cost V 6 bases and J 6 bases, with 21 bases left between them. The CDR3 runs 15 residues. Per the germline V gene, CDR1 is MNHEY and CDR2 is SVGEGT. CDR3 nucleotide sequence: TGTGCCAGCAGGAACTCGGGAATATCACTAGGCGAGCAGTACTTC. Translation: CASRNSGISLGEQYF.

Ten or more counts support this clonotype. The CDR3 sequence is CASSLDRDRGGNQPQHF. CDR3 nucleotides: TGCGCCAGCAGCTTGGACCGGGACAGGGGAGGCAATCAGCCCCAGCATTTT. The chain carries TRBV5-1 and TRBJ1-5, with TRBD1 matching 10 bases. The CDR3 sequence is 17 residues long. V was pared by 0 bases and J by 2 bases, with 5 bases of the junction left unmatched. CDR1 and CDR2 from the germline V gene are SGHRS and YFSETQ.

The sample holds many counts of this clonotype. The chain combines TRBV3-1 with TRBJ2-1; the D gene is possibly TRBD2 (7 bases). Trimming cost V 5 bases and J 8 bases, with 22 bases left between them. Germline loops: CDR1 LGHDT, CDR2 YNNKEL (reference sequence). This CDR3 is 16 amino acids long. The CDR3 here is CASSVLGGGGRDEQFF. The CDR3 DNA reads TGTGCCAGCAGCGTATTAGGAGGCGGGGGCCGGGATGAGCAGTTCTTC.

This clonotype was picked up many times. The rearrangement uses TRBV11-2 and TRBJ1-6; possible D gene TRBD1, 5 bases. Trimming stripped 5 bases from V and 0 bases from J, with 17 bases between. CDR3 length: 18 amino acids. Germline V gives CDR1 SGHAT, CDR2 FQNNGV. The CDR3 region has the DNA TGTGCCAGCAGCCCACCGGGGGTCTCCTTCTCCTATAATTCACCCCTCCACTTT. The encoded protein is CASSPPGVSFSYNSPLHF.